This entry describes one T cell receptor beta chain. This specimen belongs to a study of blood T cell repertoires in COVID-19. At the level of the study: PBMCs, B-cell-depleted T cells, or T cells were the source of the cDNA or gDNA that made up the material.

In the original processing: Counts of nucleated cells, estimated from reference gene primer amplification, were obtained. TCRdb's table, derived via immunoSEQ multiplex PCR, lists solely in-frame clones and lacks some. V, J and clone size were drawn from that table, and D and trimming were deduced from the DNA. The sample holds 55,000 to 80,000 clones, roughly nine tenths seen once. Sequenced material: peripheral blood. This TCR came from a man aged 45-65 years with active COVID-19.

CDR3 protein: CASSQEYRESYEQYF. In DNA, the CDR3 is TGTGCCAGCAGCCAAGAGTACCGAGAGTCCTACGAGCAGTACTTC. The rearrangement uses TRBV4-2 and TRBJ2-7, with D unclear. This CDR3 region has 15 residues. Trimming stripped 0 bases from V and 1 base from J, with 10 bases between. Germline V gene data show CDR1 as LGHNA and CDR2 as YNFKEQ.